This T cell receptor beta chain is from a study of CD8 T cells in ankylosing spondylitis. V was clipped by 1 base and J by 8 bases; unmatched bases: 7. The germline gives CDR1 MGHDK, CDR2 SYGVNS. The CDR3 consists of 15 residues. Notes on the study in general: Reportedly, significant enrichment of disease-linked clones occurred in matched ankylosing spondylitis synovial fluid. The disease-linked clones had a CD8+ phenotype and low blood frequencies.

With molecular barcodes, quantitative 5'-RACE was used to make the TCR beta libraries. TCRdb re-called the 5' RACE reads through MiXCR, storing one row per CDR3 protein. The table records 150,000 to 200,000 distinct CDR3 sequences, 30% to 40% of them present only once. This clonotype was seen only a few times. Antigen specificity is unknown. J is TRBJ1-4 and V is TRBV25-1; 7 bases line up with TRBD1. This TCR came from a male donor with ankylosing spondylitis. The source material was synovial fluid, either unsorted or a sorted T cell fraction (not recorded which). The CDR3 sequence is CASSEWQGEGEKLFF. The CDR3 nucleotides read TGTGCCAGCAGTGAATGGCAGGGGGAGGGGGAAAAACTGTTTTTT.